This T cell receptor beta chain was recovered during a study of blood T cell repertoires in COVID-19 (dated by TCRdb to about 2020). Looking at the study overall: The collaborator samples originated in the United States, Italy and Spain and spanned the acute and convalescent phases of COVID-19. The prospective study material was composed of cDNA or gDNA derived from T cells, B-cell-depleted T cells, or PBMCs. Deeply sampled blood TCRbeta repertoires from subjects exposed to, actively infected with, or recovered from COVID-19 were included in the dataset. A freely available public database, intended as a resource for researchers studying the immune response to SARS-CoV-2, is where the repertoires were released. The samples were drawn from two sources: the first 160 participants of the ongoing ImmuneRACE study, and 950 to 1,500 subjects contributed by 6 global collaborators. Nearly every sample came with metadata listing a de-identified subject ID, COVID-19 status, age in years and sex. HLA class I and class II types, where available, came from metadata supplied by the sample provider rather than from assay-based typing.

Study-wide findings and limitations: The amount of clinical and demographic metadata varied by source and participant and was provided uncurated.

As to this clone: It has no known antigen specificity. Base-call qualities are not available, and no considerably larger clone is one nucleotide away.

The germline V gene (reference sequence) gives CDR1 as LGHDT and CDR2 as YNNKEL. Trimming takes 6 bases from V and 0 bases from J, and the germline ends sit 15 bases apart. Measured from the cysteine to the phenylalanine, the CDR3 is 15 residues long. Of the read, only the CDR3 DNA is kept; its 45 bases are in frame from base 1. The collaborating institutions used their own protocols to collect whole blood in K2EDTA tubes. For TCRbeta analysis, collaborators shipped samples in one of three forms: frozen whole blood, isolated PBMCs, or DNA extracted from either of those sample types. TCRbeta CDR3 regions were amplified from genomic DNA using the immunoSEQ Assay, a bias-controlled multiplex PCR. In the source study's methods: The number of nucleated cells in each sample was estimated from the amplification of reference gene primers within the assay. To quantify the absolute abundance of each unique TCRbeta CDR3 rearrangement, sequence reads were collapsed and filtered. For each sample, productive Simpson clonality was calculated by taking the square root of Simpson's diversity index across productive rearrangements. TCRdb took this table from immuneACCESS and kept in-frame rearrangements with V and J called. Such tables lack part of the clones; where checked against another copy, unresolved V genes explain under half of the gap, and the rest is unexplained. V and J calls and clone size are copied from that table; D and trimming were computed from the DNA. Recorded for this sample are some 120,000 clones; about four fifths of them occurred a single time. 9.5% to 15% of the sample is held by the ten biggest clonotypes.

The chain is assembled from TRBV3-1 (or the pseudogene TRBV3-2) and TRBJ2-7; the D gene identity is not certain. Source material: peripheral blood. The receptor comes from a human donor in a cohort sampled during active COVID-19. Here the CDR3 is given as CASSTDFSTSYEQYF. The DNA sequence is TGTGCCAGCAGTACCGACTTTTCCACCTCCTACGAGCAGTACTTC.